This T cell receptor beta chain was identified in a study of Graves' ophthalmopathy and Graves' hyperthyroidism. This clonotype was observed at least ten times. RNA transcripts were the template, and TCR beta CDR3 regions were amplified from them. Second-round multiplex PCR came after first-round RT-PCR with HTBI primers. MiXCR was run by TCRdb on the multiplex PCR reads, yielding one entry per CDR3 protein. This sample carries about 220,000 distinct CDR3 sequences, under 25% of them seen once, and the ten largest clones take more than 35%. CDR3 length equals 15 residues. The V end was cut by 6 bases, the J end by 0 bases, with 15 bases between. Germline CDR1 is MNHEY and CDR2 is SVGEGT.

The clonotype was recovered from a woman aged 45-59 years with Graves' ophthalmopathy. Sequenced sample: peripheral blood. This chain connects TRBV6-2 or TRBV6-3 to TRBJ2-7; tentatively, D is TRBD1 or TRBD2 (5 bases each). In DNA, the CDR3 is TGTGCCAGCAGCGTGGGGCGGGCCTACTCCTACGAGCAGTACTTC. This encodes CASSVGRAYSYEQYF.